This T cell receptor (beta chain) derives from a study of blood T cell repertoires in COVID-19. The repertoire was sequenced with immunoSEQ multiplex PCR; TCRdb's copy has only in-frame clones and lacks some. The sample holds approximately 97,000 clones; 90% are singletons and the top ten take less than 2%. Germline CDR1 GTSNPN, CDR2 SVGIG (reference sequence). V shed 2 bases and J shed 5 bases, with 6 bases lying between them. There are 11 residues in the CDR3. The sample consisted of peripheral blood. This clonotype was sampled from a man aged 55 to 69 with acute or convalescent COVID-19. This sequence joins TRBV30 and TRBJ1-1; D remains ambiguous. CDR3 sequence: CAWSLGTEAFF. The CDR3 nucleotides are TGTGCCTGGAGTCTAGGAACTGAAGCTTTCTTT.